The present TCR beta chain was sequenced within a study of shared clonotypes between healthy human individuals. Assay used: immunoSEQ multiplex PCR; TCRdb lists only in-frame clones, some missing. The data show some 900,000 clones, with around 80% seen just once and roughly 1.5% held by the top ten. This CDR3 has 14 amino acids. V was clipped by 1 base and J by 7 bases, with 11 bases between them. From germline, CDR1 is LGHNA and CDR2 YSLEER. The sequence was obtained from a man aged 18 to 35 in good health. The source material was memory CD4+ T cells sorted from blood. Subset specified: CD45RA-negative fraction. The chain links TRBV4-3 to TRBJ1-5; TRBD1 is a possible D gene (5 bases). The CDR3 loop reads CASSQGRGGQPQHF. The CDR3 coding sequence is TGCGCCAGCAGCCAAGGAAGGGGCGGCCAGCCCCAGCATTTT.